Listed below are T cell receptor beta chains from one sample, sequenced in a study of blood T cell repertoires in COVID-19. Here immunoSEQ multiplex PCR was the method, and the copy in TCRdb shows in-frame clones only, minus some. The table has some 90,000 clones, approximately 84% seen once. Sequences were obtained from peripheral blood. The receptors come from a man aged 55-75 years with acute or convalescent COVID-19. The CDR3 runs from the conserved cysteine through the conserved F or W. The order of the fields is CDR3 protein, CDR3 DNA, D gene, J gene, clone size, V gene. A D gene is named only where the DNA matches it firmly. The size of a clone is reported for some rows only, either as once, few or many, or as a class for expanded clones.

CASSSEQTYEQYF TGTGCCAGCAGCTCTGAACAAACCTACGAGCAGTACTTC . TRBJ2-7 . TRBV5-6
CASSPITGVGELFF TGTGCCAGCTCACCAATTACAGGTGTCGGGGAGCTGTTTTTT . TRBJ2-2 . TRBV18
CASSLRQGLSYEQYF TGTGCCAGCAGCCTAAGACAGGGGCTGAGTTACGAGCAGTACTTC TRBD1 TRBJ2-7 few TRBV13
CASKPGQRLGYTF TGTGCCAGCAAACCGGGACAGAGATTAGGCTACACCTTC TRBD1 TRBJ1-2 . TRBV5-4
CATRQGTDTGELFF TGTGCCACCAGACAGGGGACCGACACCGGGGAGCTGTTTTTT TRBD1 TRBJ2-2 . TRBV24-1
CASSPRLGVDEQYF TGCGCCAGCAGCCCACGACTAGGGGTGGACGAGCAGTACTTC . TRBJ2-7 once TRBV4-3
CASSLVAGAVDEQFF TGTGCCAGCAGCTTAGTAGCGGGAGCGGTCGATGAGCAGTTCTTC TRBD2 TRBJ2-1 many TRBV11-3
CASSKTGVNTEAFF TGCGCCAGCAGCAAGACAGGGGTGAACACTGAAGCTTTCTTT TRBD1 TRBJ1-1 once TRBV5-1
CASSPIRDRVISEQYF TGTGCCAGCTCACCAATTAGAGACAGGGTGATCTCCGAGCAGTACTTC TRBD1 TRBJ2-7 . TRBV18
CASSPISTSGVGTQYF TGTGCCAGCAGCCCTATCTCCACTAGCGGGGTGGGGACCCAGTACTTC TRBD2 TRBJ2-5 once TRBV6-2/TRBV6-3
CASSSGQGNEQFF TGTGCCAGCAGCTCCGGACAGGGCAATGAGCAGTTCTTC TRBD1 TRBJ2-1 once TRBV7-3
CASSLVARGDTEAFF TGTGCCAGCAGCTTAGTGGCCAGGGGCGACACTGAAGCTTTCTTT . TRBJ1-1 . TRBV7-2
CASRTGGGNTIYF TGTGCCAGCCGGACAGGGGGGGGAAACACCATATATTTT TRBD1 TRBJ1-3 . TRBV6-5
CASSLDSHIQYF TGTGCCAGCAGCTTGGACTCCCACATTCAGTACTTC . TRBJ2-4 . TRBV5-4
CSASRSYYPEETQYF TGCAGTGCTAGTAGGTCCTACTACCCCGAAGAGACCCAGTACTTC . TRBJ2-5 . TRBV20-1
CASSVGTHTEAFF TGTGCCAGCTCAGTCGGGACTCACACTGAAGCTTTCTTT . TRBJ1-1 . TRBV18
CASSSGKPRGFYGYTF TGTGCCAGTAGTTCGGGCAAACCACGGGGGTTCTATGGCTACACCTTC . TRBJ1-2 . TRBV19
CASRGQGSGNTEAFF TGTGCCAGCAGGGGACAGGGTAGCGGGAACACTGAAGCTTTCTTT TRBD1 TRBJ1-1 . TRBV2
CASSLTVWRGEYNEQFF TGTGCCAGCAGCTTAACGGTGTGGCGGGGGGAGTACAATGAGCAGTTCTTC TRBD2 TRBJ2-1 . TRBV7-9
CASSLLGQGYYEQYF TGTGCCAGCAGCTTATTGGGACAGGGGTACTACGAGCAGTACTTC TRBD1 TRBJ2-7 . TRBV11-3
CASSSDRAGNTIYF TGTGCCAGCAGCTCGGACAGGGCTGGAAACACCATATATTTT TRBD1 TRBJ1-3 . TRBV7-9
CASRDRDRGNQPQHF TGTGCCAGCAGGGACCGGGACAGGGGAAATCAGCCCCAGCATTTT TRBD1 TRBJ1-5 once TRBV2
CASSRTSGLYNEQFF TGTGCCAGCAGCCGAACTAGCGGGCTCTACAATGAGCAGTTCTTC TRBD2 TRBJ2-1 . TRBV14
CASSRGGPQETQYF TGTGCCAGCAGCAGGGGAGGGCCCCAAGAGACCCAGTACTTC . TRBJ2-5 . TRBV6-5
CASSLSGTSTDTQYF TGTGCCAGCAGTTTATCCGGGACTAGCACAGATACGCAGTATTTT . TRBJ2-3 . TRBV28
CASSLGTGGPTGELFF TGTGCCAGCAGCTTAGGGACAGGGGGCCCAACCGGGGAGCTGTTTTTT TRBD1 TRBJ2-2 . TRBV11-3
CASSYWTGALSNSPLHF TGTGCCAGCAGCTATTGGACAGGGGCTTTGAGTAATTCACCCCTCCACTTT TRBD1 TRBJ1-6 few TRBV7-2
CASSIGTLNTEAFF TGTGCCAGTAGTATAGGGACATTGAACACTGAAGCTTTCTTT . TRBJ1-1 . TRBV19
CASRPRTGNEQFF TGTGCCAGCAGACCGCGGACAGGCAATGAGCAGTTCTTC TRBD1 TRBJ2-1 . TRBV27
CASSIGQGRSQPQHF TGTGCCAGTAGTATCGGACAGGGTAGAAGTCAGCCCCAGCATTTT TRBD1 TRBJ1-5 . TRBV19
CASSQEVVGGYEQYF TGTGCCAGCAGCCAAGAAGTCGTAGGGGGCTACGAGCAGTACTTC . TRBJ2-7 . TRBV4-2
CASNPDRDNEQFF TGTGCCAGCAACCCGGACAGGGACAATGAGCAGTTCTTC TRBD1 TRBJ2-1 . TRBV2
CAISDQGFSGEQYF TGTGCCATCAGTGACCAGGGTTTTAGTGGCGAGCAGTACTTC . TRBJ2-7 . TRBV10-3
CAWELGNTEAFF TGTGCCTGGGAGCTCGGGAACACTGAAGCTTTCTTT . TRBJ1-1 . TRBV30
CASSQGQGRQETQYF TGTGCCAGTAGTCAAGGACAGGGAAGACAAGAGACCCAGTACTTC TRBD1 TRBJ2-5 . TRBV19
CASSQEVENTGELFF TGCGCCAGCAGCCAAGAGGTAGAGAACACCGGGGAGCTGTTTTTT . TRBJ2-2 once TRBV4-3
CASSSTGTGSYEQYF TGTGCCAGCAGCTCAACCGGGACAGGGTCCTACGAGCAGTACTTC TRBD1 TRBJ2-7 few TRBV7-9